This TCR beta chain comes out of a study of T cell repertoires in cytomegalovirus infection. V was pared by 7 bases and J by 0 bases, with 8 bases between. The germline gives CDR1 SGHKS, CDR2 YYEKEE (reference sequence). The CDR3 is 13 amino acids. This clonotype showed up just a few times. Its specificity is unknown. TCRdb re-called the reads through MiXCR, storing one row per CDR3 protein. The top ten clones hold around 70% of a sample with 54,000 or so distinct CDR3 sequences, 33% of them seen once. This clonotype originated in a human donor in good health (CMV status not recorded). Some clones in this sample may be carry-over from other donors' samples. The sequencing input was PBMCs, sequenced either directly or after in vitro stimulation (not recorded which). V and J are TRBV5-5 and TRBJ1-3, with unresolved D. CDR3 loop: CASGRSSGNTIYF. CDR3 coding DNA: TGTGCCAGCGGCAGGAGCTCTGGAAACACCATATATTTT. Using reference TRBV5-5 and TRBJ1-3 for the parts outside the CDR3, the full variable domain is DAGVTQSPTHLIKTRGQQVTLRCSPISGHKSVSWYQQVLGQGPQFIFQYYEKEERGRGNFPDRFSARQFPNYSSELNVNALLLGDSALYLCASGRSSGNTIYFGEGSWLTVV.